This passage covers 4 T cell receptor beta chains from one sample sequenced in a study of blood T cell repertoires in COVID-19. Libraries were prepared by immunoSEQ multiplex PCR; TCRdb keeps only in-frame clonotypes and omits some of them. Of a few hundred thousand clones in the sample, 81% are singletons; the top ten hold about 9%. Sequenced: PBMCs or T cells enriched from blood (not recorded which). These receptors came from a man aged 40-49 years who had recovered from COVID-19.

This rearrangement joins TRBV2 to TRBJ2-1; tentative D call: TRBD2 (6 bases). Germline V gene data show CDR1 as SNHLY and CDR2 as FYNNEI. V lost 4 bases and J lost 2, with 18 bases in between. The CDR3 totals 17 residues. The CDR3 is CASSGSRDSDTYNEQFF. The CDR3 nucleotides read TGTGCCAGCAGTGGTAGCAGGGACTCTGACACCTACAATGAGCAGTTCTTC.

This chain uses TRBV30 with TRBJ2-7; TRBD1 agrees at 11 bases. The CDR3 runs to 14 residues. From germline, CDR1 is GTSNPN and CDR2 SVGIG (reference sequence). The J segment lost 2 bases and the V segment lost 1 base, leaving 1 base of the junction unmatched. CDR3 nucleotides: TGTGCCTGGAGTGAGGACAGGGGGCCCTACGAGCAGTACTTC. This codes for CAWSEDRGPYEQYF.

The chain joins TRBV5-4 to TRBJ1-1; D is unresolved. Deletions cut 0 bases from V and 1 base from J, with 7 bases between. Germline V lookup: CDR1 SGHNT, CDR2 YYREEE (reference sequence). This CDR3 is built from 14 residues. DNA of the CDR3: TGTGCCAGCAGCTTGGACAGTACGAACACTGAAGCTTTCTTT. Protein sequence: CASSLDSTNTEAFF.

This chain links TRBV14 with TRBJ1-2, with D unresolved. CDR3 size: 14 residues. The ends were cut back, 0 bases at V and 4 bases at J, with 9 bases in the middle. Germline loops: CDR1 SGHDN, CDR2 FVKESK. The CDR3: CASSQDYSGYGYTF. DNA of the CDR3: TGTGCCAGCAGCCAAGATTACAGTGGCTATGGCTACACCTTC.